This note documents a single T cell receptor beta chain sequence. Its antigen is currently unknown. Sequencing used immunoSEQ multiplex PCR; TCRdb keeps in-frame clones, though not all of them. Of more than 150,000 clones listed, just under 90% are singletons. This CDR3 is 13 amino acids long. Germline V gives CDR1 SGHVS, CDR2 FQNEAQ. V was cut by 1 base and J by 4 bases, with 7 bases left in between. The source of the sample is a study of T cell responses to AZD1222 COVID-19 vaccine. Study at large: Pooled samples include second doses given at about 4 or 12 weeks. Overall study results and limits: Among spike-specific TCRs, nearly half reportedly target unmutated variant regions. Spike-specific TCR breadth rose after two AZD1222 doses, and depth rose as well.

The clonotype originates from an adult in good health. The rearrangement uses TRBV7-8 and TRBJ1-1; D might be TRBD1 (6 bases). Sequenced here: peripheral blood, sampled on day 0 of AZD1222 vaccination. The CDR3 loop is CASSLGGGTEAFF. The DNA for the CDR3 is TGTGCCAGCAGCTTAGGAGGGGGCACTGAAGCTTTCTTT.